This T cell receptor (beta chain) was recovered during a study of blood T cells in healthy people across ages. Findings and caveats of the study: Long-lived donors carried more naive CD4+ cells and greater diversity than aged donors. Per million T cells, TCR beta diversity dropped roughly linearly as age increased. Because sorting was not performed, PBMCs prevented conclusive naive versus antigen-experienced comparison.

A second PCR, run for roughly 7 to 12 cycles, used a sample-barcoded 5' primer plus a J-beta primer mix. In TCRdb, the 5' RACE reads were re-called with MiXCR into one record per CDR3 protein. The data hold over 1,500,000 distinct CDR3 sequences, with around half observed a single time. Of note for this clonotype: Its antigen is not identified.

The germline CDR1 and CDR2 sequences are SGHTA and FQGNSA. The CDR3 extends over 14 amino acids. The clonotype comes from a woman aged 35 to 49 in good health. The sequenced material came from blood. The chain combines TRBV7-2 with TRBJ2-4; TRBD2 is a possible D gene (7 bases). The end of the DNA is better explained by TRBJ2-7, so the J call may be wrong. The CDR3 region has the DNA TGTGCCAGCAGTTCAAGGGGGGGAGCGGGCGAGCAGTACTTC. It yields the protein CASSSRGGAGEQYF.